This T cell receptor beta chain was captured by sequencing in a study of T cells in Graves' hyperthyroidism and ophthalmopathy. Study findings and constraints: A median about 6 months before onset, the model predicted ophthalmopathy.

Recently diagnosed hyperthyroidism of less than 2 months' duration affected patients aged 18 to 65. Patients were excluded for uncontrolled infection, other autoimmune disease, pregnancy or lactation. Used for diagnoses were clinical symptoms, serum thyroxine and TRAb, thyroid ultrasound and orbital computed tomography. This clonotype was picked up many times. Its antigen is not identified. The CDR3 sequence is 15 residues long. V dropped 0 bases and J dropped 8 bases, with 17 bases sitting between them. Per germline, CDR1 DFQATT and CDR2 SNEGSKA (reference sequence). Amplified TCR beta CDR3 regions derived from RNA transcripts. RT-PCR in the first round (using the HTBI primer set) targeted the TCR CDR3. A single record per CDR3 protein comes from TCRdb applying MiXCR to the multiplex PCR reads. The sample holds some 300,000 distinct CDR3 sequences; 10% to 15% are singletons and the top ten take almost 8%.

The specimen was blood. This receptor was taken from a woman in her twenties or thirties with Graves' hyperthyroidism that later progressed to Graves' ophthalmopathy. The chain has TRBV20-1 and TRBJ2-1; D tentatively fits TRBD1 or TRBD2 (5 bases each). CDR3 sequence (DNA): TGCAGTGCTAGAGATACTAAGAGCTGGGACGATGAGCAGTTCTTC. Encoded protein: CSARDTKSWDDEQFF.